A selection of T cell receptor beta chains follows, all from one sample in a study of blood T cell repertoires in COVID-19. The data were produced by immunoSEQ multiplex PCR, yet TCRdb's version contains in-frame clones alone and is incomplete. The sample records about 150,000 clones, around nine tenths being singletons. Sequenced material: peripheral blood. The receptors derive from a man aged 45-65 years with acute or convalescent COVID-19. CDR3s include the opening cysteine and the closing phenylalanine or tryptophan.

TRBV21-1,14,CASSKRYSGNTIYF
TRBV10-3,14,CAISELAGAYEQYF
TRBV2,13,CASGDRNTGELFF
TRBV3-1/TRBV3-2,15,CASSQGGVGTSRAFF
TRBV3-1/TRBV3-2,14,CASSQGASRYEQYF
TRBV11-2,16,CASSLVAGSITGELFF
TRBV18,14,CASSPTALSAEAFF
TRBV27,15,CASSQTSGIRNEQFF
TRBV5-6,15,CASSLRDSPYNEQFF
TRBV3-1/TRBV3-2,15,CASSQRDRINSPLHF
TRBV5-6,15,CASRLGGGNTGELFF
TRBV29-1,16,CSVNPGQGARNYGYTF
TRBV19,16,CASSKKAGNGLDEAFF
TRBV5-1,15,CASSIASGSSAEQYF
TRBV19,14,CASSIWGPGDTQYF
TRBV6-5,14,CASSYPGQLSPLHF
TRBV7-9,16,CASSSWTSGAWETQYF
TRBV7-8,13,CASRNRGTNEQFF
TRBV2,13,CASSEAYGQVQHF
TRBV27,14,CASSFLGQNTEAFF
TRBV29-1,14,CSVQTSVSTDEQFF
TRBV19,15,CASSLRGNGNQPQHF
TRBV5-1,14,CASSLGSPGNTIYF
TRBV12-3/TRBV12-4,13,CASSNTVNTEAFF
TRBV5-1,15,CASSFGLAGREAQYF
TRBV2,13,CASIGGVGSPLHF
TRBV7-8,16,CASTGGGAGNTGELFF
TRBV2,20,CASSGADETSGRPRFYEQYF
TRBV10-3,14,CAISDDTSNQPQHF
TRBV10-3,15,CAISENRGTQETQYF
TRBV5-4,16,CASSPGGTGGAETQYF
TRBV28,15,CASSTRQGGGSPLHF
TRBV9,18,CASSVGTPGTGSGSPLHF
TRBV6-5,15,CASSYSETGTYEQYF
TRBV11-3,15,CASSLGAGAQETQYF
TRBV2,14,CASRTRQGDYGYTF
TRBV3-1/TRBV3-2,16,CASSQGATRFQETQYF
TRBV28,16,CASSLWGGGERETQYF
TRBV20-1,17,CSASRGRPPATNEKLFF
TRBV5-1,15,CASSWEGATNEKLFF
TRBV5-5,15,CASSAWTASTDTQYF